The text below deals with one T cell receptor (beta chain). Method: immunoSEQ multiplex PCR; TCRdb's copy keeps in-frame clones and lacks some. The sample consists of around 100,000 clones, less than 90% of them appearing once. This CDR3 is built from 17 residues. After removal of 6 bases from V and 0 bases from J, the junction contained 6 bases not matched to a gene. Germline lookup yields CDR1 MDHEN and CDR2 SYDVKM. This sample is drawn from a study of blood T cell repertoires in COVID-19. The TCR was taken from an elderly man with acute or convalescent COVID-19. Sequenced sample: peripheral blood. The chain has TRBV28 and TRBJ1-6; 9 nucleotides match TRBD1. The CDR3 bases are TGTGCCAGCAGCAATGAACAGGGGGCCTCCTATAATTCACCCCTCCACTTT. Translated, it gives CASSNEQGASYNSPLHF.